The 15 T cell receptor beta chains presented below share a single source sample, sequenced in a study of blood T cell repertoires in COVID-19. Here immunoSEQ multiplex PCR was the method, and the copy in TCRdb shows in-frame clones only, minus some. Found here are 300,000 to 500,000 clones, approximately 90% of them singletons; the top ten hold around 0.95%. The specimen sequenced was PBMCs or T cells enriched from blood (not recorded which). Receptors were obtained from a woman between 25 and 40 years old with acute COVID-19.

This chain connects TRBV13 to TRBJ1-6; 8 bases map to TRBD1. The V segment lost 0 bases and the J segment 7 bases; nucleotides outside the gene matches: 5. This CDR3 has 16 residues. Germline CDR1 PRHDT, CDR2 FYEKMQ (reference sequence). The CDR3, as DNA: TGTGCCAGCAGCTTAGGCCCCGGACAGGGAAATTCACCCCTCCACTTT. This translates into CASSLGPGQGNSPLHF. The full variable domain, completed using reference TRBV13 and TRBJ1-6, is AAGVIQSPRHLIKEKRETATLKCYPIPRHDTVYWYQQGPGQDPQFLISFYEKMQSDKGSIPDRFSAQQFSDYHSELNMSSLELGDSALYFCASSLGPGQGNSPLHFGNGTRLTVT.

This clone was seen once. The CDR3 coding sequence is TGCAGTGCGAGTGACAGGGGAGGGCAGCCCCAGCATTTT. This sequence encodes CSASDRGGQPQHF. The chain links TRBV20-1 to TRBJ1-5; 8 positions match TRBD1. Germline V gene data show CDR1 as DFQATT and CDR2 as SNEGSKA (reference sequence). The CDR3 covers 13 residues. The J segment lost 7 bases and the V segment lost 6 bases, leaving 8 bases of the junction unmatched.

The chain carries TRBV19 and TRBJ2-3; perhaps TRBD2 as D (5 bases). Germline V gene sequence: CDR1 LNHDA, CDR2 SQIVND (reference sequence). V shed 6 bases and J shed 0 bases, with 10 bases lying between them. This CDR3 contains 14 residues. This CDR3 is CASRVGGSTDTQYF. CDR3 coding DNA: TGTGCCAGTAGAGTTGGCGGGAGCACAGATACGCAGTATTTT. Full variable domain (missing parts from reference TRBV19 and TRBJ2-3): DGGITQSPKYLFRKEGQNVTLSCEQNLNHDAMYWYRQDPGQGLRLIYYSQIVNDFQKGDIAEGYSVSREKKESFPLTVTSAQKNPTAFYLCASRVGGSTDTQYFGPGTRLTVL.

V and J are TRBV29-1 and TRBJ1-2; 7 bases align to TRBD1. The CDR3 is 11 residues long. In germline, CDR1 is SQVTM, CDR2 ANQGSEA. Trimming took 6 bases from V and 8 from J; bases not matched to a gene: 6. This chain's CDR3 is CSVATGLGYTF. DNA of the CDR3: TGCAGCGTCGCGACAGGGCTCGGCTACACCTTC. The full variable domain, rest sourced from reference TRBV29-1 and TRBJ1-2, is SAVISQKPSRDICQRGTSLTIQCQVDSQVTMMFWYRQQPGQSLTLIATANQGSEATYESGFVIDKFPISRPNLTFSTLTVSNMSPEDSSIYLCSVATGLGYTFGSGTRLTVV.

CDR3 loop: CATRGGAPYNEQFF. CDR3 in DNA: TGTGCCACCAGGGGAGGGGCGCCCTACAATGAGCAGTTCTTC. This chain uses TRBV24-1 with TRBJ2-1; 7 nucleotides line up with TRBD2. Germline-derived CDR1 and CDR2 are KGHDR and SFDVKD. V was pared by 7 bases and J by 2 bases, with 4 bases of the junction left unmatched. The CDR3 extends over 14 amino acids.

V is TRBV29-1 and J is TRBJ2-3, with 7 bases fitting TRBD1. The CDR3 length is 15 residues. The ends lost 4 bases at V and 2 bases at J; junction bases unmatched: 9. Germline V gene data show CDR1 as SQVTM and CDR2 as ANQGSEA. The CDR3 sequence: CSVATTGDSTDTQYF. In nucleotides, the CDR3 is TGCAGCGTTGCAACCACAGGGGATTCCACAGATACGCAGTATTTT.

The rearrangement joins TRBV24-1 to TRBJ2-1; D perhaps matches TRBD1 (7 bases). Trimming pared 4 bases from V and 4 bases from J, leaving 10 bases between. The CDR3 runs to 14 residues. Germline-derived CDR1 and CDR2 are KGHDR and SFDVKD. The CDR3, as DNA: TGTGCCACCAGTGAGGCAGGGGGGTACAATGAGCAGTTCTTC. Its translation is CATSEAGGYNEQFF.

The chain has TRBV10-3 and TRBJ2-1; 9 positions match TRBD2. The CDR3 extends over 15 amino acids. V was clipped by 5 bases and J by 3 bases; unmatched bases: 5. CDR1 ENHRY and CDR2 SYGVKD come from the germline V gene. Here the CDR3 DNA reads TGTGCCATCAGTTCGACTAGCGGAATCTACAATGAGCAGTTCTTC. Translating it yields CAISSTSGIYNEQFF.

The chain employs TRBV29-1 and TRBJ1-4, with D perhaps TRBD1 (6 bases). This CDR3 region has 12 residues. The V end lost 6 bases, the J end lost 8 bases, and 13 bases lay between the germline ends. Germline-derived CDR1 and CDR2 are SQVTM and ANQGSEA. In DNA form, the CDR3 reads TGCAGCGTCTTGGGACACGACGAAAAACTGTTTTTT. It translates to CSVLGHDEKLFF. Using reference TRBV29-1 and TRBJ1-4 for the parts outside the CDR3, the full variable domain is SAVISQKPSRDICQRGTSLTIQCQVDSQVTMMFWYRQQPGQSLTLIATANQGSEATYESGFVIDKFPISRPNLTFSTLTVSNMSPEDSSIYLCSVLGHDEKLFFGSGTQLSVL.

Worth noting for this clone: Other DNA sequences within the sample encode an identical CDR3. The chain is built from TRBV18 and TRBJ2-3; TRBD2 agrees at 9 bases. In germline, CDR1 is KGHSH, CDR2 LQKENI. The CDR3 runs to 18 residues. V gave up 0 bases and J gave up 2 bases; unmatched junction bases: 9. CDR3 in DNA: TGTGCCAGCTCACCACCGAGGGGTAGCGGGGGCCACACAGATACGCAGTATTTT. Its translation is CASSPPRGSGGHTDTQYF.

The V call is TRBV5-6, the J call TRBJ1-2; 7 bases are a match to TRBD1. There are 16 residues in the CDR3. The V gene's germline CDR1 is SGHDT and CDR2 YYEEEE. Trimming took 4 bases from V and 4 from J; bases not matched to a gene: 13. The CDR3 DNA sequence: TGTGCCAGCAGCAGGGCAGACAGGGACGTACTCTATGGCTACACCTTC. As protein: CASSRADRDVLYGYTF.

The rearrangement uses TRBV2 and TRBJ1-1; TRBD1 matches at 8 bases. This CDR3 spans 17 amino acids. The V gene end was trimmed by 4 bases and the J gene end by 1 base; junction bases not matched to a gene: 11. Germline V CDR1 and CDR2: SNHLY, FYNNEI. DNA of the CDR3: TGTGCCAGCAGTGCACGGACAGGGAGTTTCTCGAACACTGAAGCTTTCTTT. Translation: CASSARTGSFSNTEAFF.

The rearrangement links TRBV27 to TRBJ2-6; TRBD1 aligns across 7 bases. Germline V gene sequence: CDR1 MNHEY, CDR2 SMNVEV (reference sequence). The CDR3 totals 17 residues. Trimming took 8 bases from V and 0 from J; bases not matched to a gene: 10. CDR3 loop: CASAPDRRPSGANVLTF. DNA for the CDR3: TGTGCCAGCGCGCCGGACAGGAGACCCTCTGGGGCCAACGTCCTGACTTTC.

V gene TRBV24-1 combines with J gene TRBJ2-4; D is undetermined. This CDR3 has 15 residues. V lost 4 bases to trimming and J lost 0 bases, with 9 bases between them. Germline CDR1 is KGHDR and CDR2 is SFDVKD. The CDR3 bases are TGTGCCACCAGTGACAGGCCTCTAGCCAAAAACATTCAGTACTTC. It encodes CATSDRPLAKNIQYF.

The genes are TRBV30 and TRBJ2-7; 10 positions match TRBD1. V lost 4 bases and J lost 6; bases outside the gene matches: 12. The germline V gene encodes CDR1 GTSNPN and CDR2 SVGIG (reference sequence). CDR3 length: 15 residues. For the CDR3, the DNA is TGTGCCTGGATGGGGGGACAGGGGAAAGTAGGCGAGCAGTACTTC. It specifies CAWMGGQGKVGEQYF.